The T cell receptor (beta chain) described here comes from a study of cytomegalovirus exposure and HLA in healthy donors. V was pared by 5 bases and J by 2 bases, with 13 bases between. The V gene's germline CDR1 is LNHDA and CDR2 SQIVND (reference sequence). This CDR3 is 14 amino acids long. With 60 Vbeta and 13 Jbeta primers, the PCR was carried out. TCRdb keeps only in-frame clones here, not all; method: immunoSEQ multiplex PCR. The sample consists of about 200,000 clones, around 79% of them appearing once. Findings and limits, study-wide: Sequencing likely produced, as an artifact, a cluster of highly shared sequence variants. The authors later found most CMV-associated TCR beta chains appeared HLA-restricted. Per a later analysis, HLA-associated TCR beta chains showed more clonal expansion than other, equally common TCR beta chains. Investigators reported approximately 170 TCR beta chains as tied to cytomegalovirus.

A note on this clone: The target antigen is unknown.

This chain uses TRBV19 with TRBJ2-7, with D unclear. Input material: PBMCs. The TCR was taken from a woman aged 30 to 39 in good health and CMV-seropositive. The CDR3 nucleotides are TGTGCCAGTAGTCTTCTGGGCAGCCCCTACGAGCAGTACTTC. Amino acids: CASSLLGSPYEQYF. Supplemented by reference TRBV19 and TRBJ2-7, the full variable domain reads DGGITQSPKYLFRKEGQNVTLSCEQNLNHDAMYWYRQDPGQGLRLIYYSQIVNDFQKGDIAEGYSVSREKKESFPLTVTSAQKNPTAFYLCASSLLGSPYEQYFGPGTRLTVT.